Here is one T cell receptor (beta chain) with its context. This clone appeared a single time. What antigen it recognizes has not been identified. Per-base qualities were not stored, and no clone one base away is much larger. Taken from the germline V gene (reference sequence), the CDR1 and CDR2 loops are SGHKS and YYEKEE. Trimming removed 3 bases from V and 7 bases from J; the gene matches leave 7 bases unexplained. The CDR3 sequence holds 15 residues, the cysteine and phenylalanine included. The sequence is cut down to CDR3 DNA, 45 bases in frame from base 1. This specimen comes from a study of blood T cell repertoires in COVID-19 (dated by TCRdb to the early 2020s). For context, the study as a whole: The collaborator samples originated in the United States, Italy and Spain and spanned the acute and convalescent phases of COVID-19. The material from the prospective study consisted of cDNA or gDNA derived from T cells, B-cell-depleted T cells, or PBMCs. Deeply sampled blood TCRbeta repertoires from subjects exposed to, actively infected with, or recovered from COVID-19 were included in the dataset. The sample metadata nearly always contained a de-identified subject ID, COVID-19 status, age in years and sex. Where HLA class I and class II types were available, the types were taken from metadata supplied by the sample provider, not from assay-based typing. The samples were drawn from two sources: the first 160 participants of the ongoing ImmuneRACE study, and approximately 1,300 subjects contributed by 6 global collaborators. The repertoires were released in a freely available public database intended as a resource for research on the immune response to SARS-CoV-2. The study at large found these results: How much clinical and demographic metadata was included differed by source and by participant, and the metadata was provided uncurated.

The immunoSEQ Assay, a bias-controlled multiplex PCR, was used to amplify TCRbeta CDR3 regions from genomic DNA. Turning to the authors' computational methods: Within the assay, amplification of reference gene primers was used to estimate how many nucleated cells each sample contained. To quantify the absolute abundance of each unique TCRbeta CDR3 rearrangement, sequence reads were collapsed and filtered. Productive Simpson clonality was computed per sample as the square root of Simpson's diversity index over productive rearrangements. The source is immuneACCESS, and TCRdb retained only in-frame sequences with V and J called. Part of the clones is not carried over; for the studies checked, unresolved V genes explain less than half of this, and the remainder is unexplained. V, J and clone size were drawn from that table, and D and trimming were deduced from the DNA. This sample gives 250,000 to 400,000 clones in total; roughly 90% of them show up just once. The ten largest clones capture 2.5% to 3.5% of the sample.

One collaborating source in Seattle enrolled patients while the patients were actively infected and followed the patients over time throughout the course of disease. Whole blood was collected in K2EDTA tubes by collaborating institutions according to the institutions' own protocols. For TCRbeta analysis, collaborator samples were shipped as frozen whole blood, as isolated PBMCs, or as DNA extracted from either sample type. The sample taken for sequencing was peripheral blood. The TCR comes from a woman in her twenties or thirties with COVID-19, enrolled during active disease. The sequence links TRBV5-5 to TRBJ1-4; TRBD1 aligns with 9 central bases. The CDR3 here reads CASSSPGTGSEKLFF. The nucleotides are TGTGCCAGCAGCTCCCCCGGGACAGGGTCTGAAAAACTGTTTTTT. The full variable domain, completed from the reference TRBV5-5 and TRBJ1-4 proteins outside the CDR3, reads DAGVTQSPTHLIKTRGQQVTLRCSPISGHKSVSWYQQVLGQGPQFIFQYYEKEERGRGNFPDRFSARQFPNYSSELNVNALLLGDSALYLCASSSPGTGSEKLFFGSGTQLSVL.